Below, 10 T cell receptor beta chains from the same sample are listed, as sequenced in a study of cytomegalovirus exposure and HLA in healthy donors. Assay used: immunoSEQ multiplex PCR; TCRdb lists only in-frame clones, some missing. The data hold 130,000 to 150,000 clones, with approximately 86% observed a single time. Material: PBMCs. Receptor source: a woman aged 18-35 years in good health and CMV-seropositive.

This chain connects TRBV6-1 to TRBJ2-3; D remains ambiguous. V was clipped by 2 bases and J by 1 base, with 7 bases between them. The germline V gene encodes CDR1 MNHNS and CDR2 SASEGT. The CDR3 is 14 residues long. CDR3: CASSELTRTDTQYF. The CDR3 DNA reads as TGTGCCAGCAGTGAACTGACACGCACAGATACGCAGTATTTT.

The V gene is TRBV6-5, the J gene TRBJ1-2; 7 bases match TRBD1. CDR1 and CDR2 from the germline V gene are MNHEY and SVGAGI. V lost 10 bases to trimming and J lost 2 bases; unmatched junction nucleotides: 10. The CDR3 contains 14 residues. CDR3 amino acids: CATHKTGANYGYTF. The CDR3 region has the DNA TGTGCCACCCATAAAACAGGGGCCAACTATGGCTACACCTTC.

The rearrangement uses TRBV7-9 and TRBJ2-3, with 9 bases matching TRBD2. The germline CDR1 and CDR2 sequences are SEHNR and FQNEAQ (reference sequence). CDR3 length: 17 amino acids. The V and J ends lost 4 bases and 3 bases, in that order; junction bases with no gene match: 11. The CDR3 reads CASSSNRAGGRTDTQYF. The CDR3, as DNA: TGTGCCAGCAGCTCCAACCGGGCGGGAGGGCGGACAGATACGCAGTATTTT.

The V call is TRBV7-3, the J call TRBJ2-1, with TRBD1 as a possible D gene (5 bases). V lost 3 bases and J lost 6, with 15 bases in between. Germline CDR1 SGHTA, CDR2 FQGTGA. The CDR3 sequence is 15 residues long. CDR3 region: CASSFQGGSGNEQFF. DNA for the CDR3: TGTGCCAGCAGCTTTCAGGGTGGTTCAGGCAATGAGCAGTTCTTC. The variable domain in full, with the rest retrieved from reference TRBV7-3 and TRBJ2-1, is GAGVSQTPSNKVTEKGKYVELRCDPISGHTALYWYRQSLGQGPEFLIYFQGTGAADDSGLPNDRFFAVRPEGSVSTLKIQRTERGDSAVYLCASSFQGGSGNEQFFGPGTRLTVL.

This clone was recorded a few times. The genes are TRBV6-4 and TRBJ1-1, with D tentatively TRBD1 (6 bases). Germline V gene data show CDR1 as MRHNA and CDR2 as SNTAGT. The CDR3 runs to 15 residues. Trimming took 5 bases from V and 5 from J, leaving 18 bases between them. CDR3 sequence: CASSKSPGEGTEAFF. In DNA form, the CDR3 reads TGTGCCAGCAGTAAATCCCCAGGGGAAGGGACTGAAGCTTTCTTT.

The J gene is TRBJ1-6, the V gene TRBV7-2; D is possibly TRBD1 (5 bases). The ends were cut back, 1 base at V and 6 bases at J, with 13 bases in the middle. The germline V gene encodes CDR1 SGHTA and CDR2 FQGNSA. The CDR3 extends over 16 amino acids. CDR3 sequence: CASSLDPGVGNSPLHF. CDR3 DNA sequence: TGTGCCAGCAGCTTAGACCCGGGGGTAGGTAATTCACCCCTCCACTTT.

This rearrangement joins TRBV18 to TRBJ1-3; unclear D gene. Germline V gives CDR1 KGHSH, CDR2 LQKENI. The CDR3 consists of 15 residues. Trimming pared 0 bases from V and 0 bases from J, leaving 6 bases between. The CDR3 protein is CASSPPSLSGNTIYF. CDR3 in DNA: TGTGCCAGCTCACCACCATCCCTCTCTGGAAACACCATATATTTT.

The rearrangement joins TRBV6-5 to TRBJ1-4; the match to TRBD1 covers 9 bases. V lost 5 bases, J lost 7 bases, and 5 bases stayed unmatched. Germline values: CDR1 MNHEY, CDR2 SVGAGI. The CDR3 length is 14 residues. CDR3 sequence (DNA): TGTGCCAGCAGTCCTCTGACAGGGGGTGAAAAACTGTTTTTT. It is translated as CASSPLTGGEKLFF.

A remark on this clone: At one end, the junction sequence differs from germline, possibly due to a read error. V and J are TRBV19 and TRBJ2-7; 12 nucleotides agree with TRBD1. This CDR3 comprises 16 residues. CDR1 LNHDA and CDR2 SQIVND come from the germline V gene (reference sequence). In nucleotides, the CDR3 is TGTGCCAGTAGTTTAGATCCGGGACAGGGGGCGAACGAGCAGTACTTC. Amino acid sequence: CASSLDPGQGANEQYF.

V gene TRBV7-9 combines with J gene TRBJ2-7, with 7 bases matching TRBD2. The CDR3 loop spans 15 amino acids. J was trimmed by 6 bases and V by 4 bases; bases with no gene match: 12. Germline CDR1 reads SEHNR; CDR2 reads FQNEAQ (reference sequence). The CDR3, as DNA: TGTGCCAGCAGCTCGGCTGCGGGGGTTCAAGGCGAGCAGTACTTC. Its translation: CASSSAAGVQGEQYF.